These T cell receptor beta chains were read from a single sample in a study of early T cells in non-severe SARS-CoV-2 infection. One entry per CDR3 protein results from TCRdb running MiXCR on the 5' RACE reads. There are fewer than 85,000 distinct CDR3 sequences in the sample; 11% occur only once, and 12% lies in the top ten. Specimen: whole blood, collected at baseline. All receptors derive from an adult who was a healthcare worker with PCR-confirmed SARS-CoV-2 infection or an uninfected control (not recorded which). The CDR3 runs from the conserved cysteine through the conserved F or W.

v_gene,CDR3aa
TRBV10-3,CAISEGQGDEQYF
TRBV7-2,CASTYQRQPYEQYF
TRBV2,CASSVRIDEQYF
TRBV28,CASSSGGSNQPQHF
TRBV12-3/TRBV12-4,CASGGAHETQYF
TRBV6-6,CASTAGRVNEQFF
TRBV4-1,CASSRDGANSNQPQHF
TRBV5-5,CASSLDRVTDTQYF
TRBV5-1,CAIANGITVYGYTF
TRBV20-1,CSARPLGAYNSPLHF
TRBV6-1,CASRETVEGEKLFF
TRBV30,CAWSRPGVLGGNTIYF
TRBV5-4,CASSLFRSDTQYF
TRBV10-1,CASSEGQGGITQYF
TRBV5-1,CASSLGEGWSYTF
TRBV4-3,CASSQSGQGNSPLHF
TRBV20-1,CSARKAGDRLSYEQYF
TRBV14,CASSHLGQLDGYTF
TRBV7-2,CASSSERGWYNEQFF
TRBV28,CASSLGQDTEAFF
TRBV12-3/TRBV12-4,CASSRSGGGYEQYF
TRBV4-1,CASSQRGVHSYNSPLHF
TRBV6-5,CASRSQGFSSYEQYF
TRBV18,CASFTKPNTEAFF